One sample yielded the 22 T cell receptor beta chains listed below, sequenced in a study of T cell changes during pregnancy in multiple sclerosis. The method was immunoSEQ multiplex PCR; TCRdb's version includes in-frame clones alone and lacks a portion of them. The data show approximately 28,000 clones, 90% to 95% seen once. This material consisted of peripheral blood, taken in the first trimester of pregnancy. The receptors shown here come from a female donor in good health, enrolled as a control in a pregnancy study.

The chain recombines TRBV7-2 with TRBJ1-5; D unclear. Trimming removed 2 bases at V and 3 bases at J, with 8 bases between. The CDR3 is 14 amino acids. Germline-derived CDR1 and CDR2 are SGHTA and FQGNSA. The CDR3 DNA is TGTGCCAGCAGCTTACCGCAGATCAATCAGCCCCAGCATTTT. Its translation: CASSLPQINQPQHF.

The rearrangement joins TRBV11-3 to TRBJ2-1, with 10 bases aligning to TRBD2. V trimming: 1 base; J trimming: 9 bases; junction bases outside the gene matches: 6. The CDR3 is 15 amino acids. Germline CDR1 SGHNT, CDR2 YENEEA. DNA for the CDR3: TGTGCCAGCAGCTTAGGGACACTAGCGGGGAGTGAGCAGTTCTTC. This sequence encodes CASSLGTLAGSEQFF.

V usage is TRBV5-6 and J usage is TRBJ2-1; 11 bases line up with TRBD2. Germline V gives CDR1 SGHDT, CDR2 YYEEEE. V was clipped by 5 bases and J by 14 bases; unmatched bases: 12. The CDR3 runs 14 residues. The CDR3 region is CASRPGLAVPKEFF. The CDR3 DNA is TGTGCCAGCAGGCCGGGACTAGCGGTCCCCAAGGAGTTCTTC.

The rearrangement links TRBV4-3 to TRBJ2-1, with D possibly TRBD1 on 5 matching bases. The CDR3 consists of 17 residues. Per germline, CDR1 LGHNA and CDR2 YSLEER. Deletions cut 0 bases from V and 0 bases from J, with 12 bases between. In nucleotides, the CDR3 is TGCGCCAGCAGCCAAGAAATTGGACAAGGCTCCTACAATGAGCAGTTCTTC. It specifies CASSQEIGQGSYNEQFF.

V and J are TRBV2 and TRBJ2-7; D is perhaps TRBD2 (5 bases). The CDR3 is 15 residues long. V dropped 2 bases and J dropped 0 bases, with 11 bases sitting between them. The V gene's germline CDR1 is SNHLY and CDR2 FYNNEI. The CDR3 reads CASSENKRISYEQYF. DNA for the CDR3: TGTGCCAGCAGTGAAAATAAGCGGATCTCCTACGAGCAGTACTTC.

The genes are TRBV27 and TRBJ1-1, with TRBD1 matching over 8 bases. The CDR3 runs 15 residues. The germline V gene has CDR1 MNHEY and CDR2 SMNVEV (reference sequence). The J segment lost 3 bases and the V segment lost 6 bases, leaving 9 bases of the junction unmatched. The CDR3 DNA is TGTGCCAGCAGGAAGCCACAGGGGGGGGACACTGAAGCTTTCTTT. This gives the protein CASRKPQGGDTEAFF.

The genes are TRBV5-4 and TRBJ2-5, with 7 bases fitting TRBD1. Germline assignment: CDR1 SGHNT and CDR2 YYREEE (reference sequence). V trimming: 4 bases; J trimming: 9 bases; junction bases outside the gene matches: 3. CDR3 size: 11 residues. The CDR3 sequence: CASSLGQAQYF. The CDR3 DNA follows: TGTGCCAGCAGCCTAGGACAGGCCCAGTACTTC.

The chain has TRBV9 and TRBJ2-3; 12 positions match TRBD2. This CDR3 contains 16 residues. Unmatched junction bases numbered 8, after V lost 4 bases and J lost 5 bases. Germline V gene lookup returns CDR1 SGDLS and CDR2 YYNGEE. Written as DNA, the CDR3 is TGTGCCAGCAGCATCTCCCTAGCGGGGGGGGAAGATACGCAGTATTTT. Translating it yields CASSISLAGGEDTQYF.

The chain uses TRBV6-1 and TRBJ2-6; possibly TRBD1 for D (5 bases). The CDR3 is 13 amino acids. The ends were cut back, 11 bases at V and 1 base at J, with 9 bases in the middle. Per the germline V gene, CDR1 is MNHNS and CDR2 is SASEGT. The CDR3 sequence is CAGDSSGANVLTF. The CDR3 DNA sequence: TGTGCCGGAGACAGTTCTGGGGCCAACGTCCTGACTTTC.

The chain employs TRBV7-2 and TRBJ2-5; unclear D gene. Trimming took off 7 bases at V and 5 bases at J, with 8 bases between the two ends. CDR1 SGHTA and CDR2 FQGNSA come from the germline V gene. The CDR3 spans 11 residues. The CDR3 region is CASTDWETQYF. CDR3 nucleotide sequence: TGTGCCAGCACCGACTGGGAGACCCAGTACTTC.

This chain joins TRBV27 and TRBJ1-4; the D gene is possibly TRBD1 (5 bases). Per the germline V gene, CDR1 is MNHEY and CDR2 is SMNVEV (reference sequence). CDR3 size: 17 residues. Trimming left V 4 bases short and J 0 bases short, with 15 bases between. In DNA form, the CDR3 reads TGTGCCAGCAGTTCGTATCCCGGGGGTGCAACTAATGAAAAACTGTTTTTT. This codes for CASSSYPGGATNEKLFF.

The gene calls are TRBV10-3 and TRBJ2-1, with D perhaps matching TRBD2 (6 bases). V was cut by 9 bases and J by 6 bases, with 12 bases left in between. The CDR3 has 12 amino acids. The V gene's germline CDR1 is ENHRY and CDR2 SYGVKD. The CDR3 region is CAIRDSRNEQFF. DNA of the CDR3: TGTGCCATACGGGACTCCCGCAATGAGCAGTTCTTC.

The CDR3 here is CASSLETSGRDTQYF. CDR3 nucleotide sequence: TGCGCCAGCAGCTTGGAAACTAGCGGACGGGATACGCAGTATTTT. The chain has TRBV5-1 and TRBJ2-3; the match to TRBD2 covers 8 bases. This CDR3 contains 15 residues. Germline loops: CDR1 SGHRS, CDR2 YFSETQ. Germline trimming cut 0 bases from V and 6 bases from J; bases unmatched to any gene: 6.

J is TRBJ2-7 and V is TRBV19; weak D call: TRBD2 (5 bases). The CDR3 spans 16 residues. V lost 6 bases and J 0 bases, leaving 18 bases between the germline ends. Looked up from germline, CDR1 is LNHDA and CDR2 is SQIVND (reference sequence). CDR3 loop: CASSTHYSASSYEQYF. CDR3 DNA: TGTGCCAGTAGCACCCACTATAGCGCTTCCTCCTACGAGCAGTACTTC.

The V gene is TRBV7-9, the J gene TRBJ2-1; the D is unclear. V lost 1 base and J 3 bases, leaving 7 bases between the germline ends. The CDR3 covers 14 residues. Germline loops: CDR1 SEHNR, CDR2 FQNEAQ (reference sequence). CDR3 amino acids: CASSLDDFYNEQFF. Written as DNA, the CDR3 is TGTGCCAGCAGCTTAGATGACTTCTACAATGAGCAGTTCTTC.

The genes are TRBV6-5 and TRBJ2-2; 8 nucleotides line up with TRBD2. Germline V gene data show CDR1 as MNHEY and CDR2 as SVGAGI. With V trimmed by 6 bases and J by 6 bases, 9 bases remained unmatched. The CDR3 has 15 residues. DNA for the CDR3: TGTGCCAGCAGCCCGGGACTAGATTCGGCCGGGGAGCTGTTTTTT. Amino acid sequence: CASSPGLDSAGELFF.

V is TRBV10-3 and J is TRBJ1-6, with 8 nucleotides matching TRBD1. V lost 0 bases to trimming and J lost 1 base; unmatched junction nucleotides: 5. This CDR3 has 18 amino acids. Germline assignment: CDR1 ENHRY and CDR2 SYGVKD. The CDR3 bases are TGTGCCATCAGTGAGTCACAGGGGGAAAGGTCCTATAATTCACCCCTCCACTTT. Encoded protein: CAISESQGERSYNSPLHF.

This chain links TRBV7-2 with TRBJ2-2, with D tentatively TRBD1 (5 bases). Trimming pared 5 bases from V and 2 bases from J, leaving 12 bases between. CDR3 length: 15 amino acids. Per germline, CDR1 SGHTA and CDR2 FQGNSA. CDR3 region: CASSPWTLNTGELFF. The CDR3, as DNA: TGTGCCAGCAGCCCCTGGACACTTAACACCGGGGAGCTGTTTTTT.

The chain carries TRBV11-2 and TRBJ1-5, with D uncertain. Trimming shortened V by 0 bases and J by 9 bases, and 12 bases separated the two germline ends. From germline, CDR1 is SGHAT and CDR2 FQNNGV. The CDR3 has 14 residues. CDR3 sequence (DNA): TGTGCCAGCAGCTTAGACAGCCTAGCTCGGCCCCAGCATTTT. It specifies CASSLDSLARPQHF.

This chain connects TRBV9 to TRBJ1-1; D possibly corresponds to TRBD1 (5 bases). The CDR3 length is 14 residues. Germline CDR1 reads SGDLS; CDR2 reads YYNGEE. Trimming left V 0 bases short and J 5 bases short, with 11 bases between. The CDR3 protein is CASSVAPGVTEAFF. DNA of the CDR3: TGTGCCAGCAGCGTAGCTCCGGGGGTGACTGAAGCTTTCTTT.

V gene TRBV7-6 combines with J gene TRBJ2-7, with TRBD2 identical over 12 bases. CDR3 length: 14 residues. Germline V lookup: CDR1 SGHVS, CDR2 FNYEAQ. J was trimmed by 6 bases and V by 2 bases; bases with no gene match: 2. CDR3 DNA sequence: TGTGCCAGCAGCTTACTAGCGGGAGGGTCCGAGCAGTACTTC. Translation: CASSLLAGGSEQYF.

This sequence joins TRBV7-8 and TRBJ1-5; TRBD1 matches 11 bases. Germline V gives CDR1 SGHVS, CDR2 FQNEAQ. With V trimmed by 1 base and J by 6 bases, 2 bases remained unmatched. CDR3 length: 15 amino acids. CDR3 sequence reads: CASSLGDRGFQPQHF. The CDR3 DNA follows: TGTGCCAGCAGCTTAGGGGACAGGGGGTTTCAGCCCCAGCATTTT.